This T cell receptor beta chain was recorded in a study of human T cells and chemical hapten exposure. TCRdb re-derived calls from the RACE reads in MiXCR, one entry per CDR3 protein. The sample lists about 120,000 distinct CDR3 sequences; about an eighth were seen once. This sample's time point: patch test 1, 2 weeks after DPC sensitization. The treatment denotes: therapeutic diphenylcyclopropenone sensitization with weekly scalp DPC. At least ten counts were recorded for this clonotype. The trim removed 7 bases at V and 4 bases at J, leaving 4 bases unmatched. This CDR3 spans 13 amino acids. Germline assignment: CDR1 DFQATT and CDR2 SNEGSKA (reference sequence).

The chain joins TRBV20-1 to TRBJ1-2; the match to TRBD1 covers 12 bases. The sequence was collected from a woman between 45 and 60 years old with alopecia areata. Some clones in this sample may be carry-over from other donors' samples. The sample consisted of whole blood, taken in connection with sensitization to the hapten diphenylcyclopropenone (DPC). CDR3 coding DNA: TGCAGTGTTAGGGACAGGGGGCTCTATGGCTACACCTTC. It codes for CSVRDRGLYGYTF.